The text below deals with one T cell receptor (beta chain). Original data processing: Researchers report that nucleated cell counts were estimated from reference gene primer amplification. Profiled with immunoSEQ multiplex PCR; TCRdb holds only in-frame clones, not every one. V and J calls and clone size are as listed in that table; D and trimming were resolved from the DNA. The sample contains 140,000 or so clones, 79% of which appear only once. This entry is derived from a study of blood T cell repertoires in COVID-19. The CDR3 runs 18 residues. Germline-derived CDR1 and CDR2 are MDHEN and SYDVKM. V dropped 3 bases and J dropped 0; count of bases not matched to a gene: 3.

The rearrangement links TRBV28 to TRBJ2-2; 14 nucleotides align to TRBD2. The sample consisted of peripheral blood. The clonotype was recovered from a man aged 50-60 years with active or convalescent COVID-19. The CDR3 is CASSFGTSGSSNTGELFF. The CDR3 nucleotides are TGTGCCAGCAGTTTCGGGACTAGCGGGAGTTCGAACACCGGGGAGCTGTTTTTT.